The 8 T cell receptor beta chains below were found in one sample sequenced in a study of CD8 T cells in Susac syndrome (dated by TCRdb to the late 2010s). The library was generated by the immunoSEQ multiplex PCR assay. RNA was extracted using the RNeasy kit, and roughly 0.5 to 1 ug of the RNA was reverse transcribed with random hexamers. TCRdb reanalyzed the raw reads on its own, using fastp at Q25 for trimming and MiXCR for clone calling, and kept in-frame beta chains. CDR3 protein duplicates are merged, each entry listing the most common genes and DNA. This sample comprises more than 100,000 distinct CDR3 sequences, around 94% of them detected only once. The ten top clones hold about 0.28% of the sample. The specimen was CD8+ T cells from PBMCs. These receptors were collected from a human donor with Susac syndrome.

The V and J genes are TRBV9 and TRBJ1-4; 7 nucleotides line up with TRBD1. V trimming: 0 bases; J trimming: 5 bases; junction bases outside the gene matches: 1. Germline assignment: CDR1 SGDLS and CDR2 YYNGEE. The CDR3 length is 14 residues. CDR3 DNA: TGTGCCAGCAGCGTAGAACAGGGGAATGAAAAACTGTTTTTT. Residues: CASSVEQGNEKLFF.

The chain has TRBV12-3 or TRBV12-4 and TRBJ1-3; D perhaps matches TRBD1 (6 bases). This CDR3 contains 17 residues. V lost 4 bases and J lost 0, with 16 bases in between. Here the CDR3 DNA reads TGTGCCAGCAGTTCATACAGGGAATCCCTCTCTGGAAACACCATATATTTT. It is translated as CASSSYRESLSGNTIYF.

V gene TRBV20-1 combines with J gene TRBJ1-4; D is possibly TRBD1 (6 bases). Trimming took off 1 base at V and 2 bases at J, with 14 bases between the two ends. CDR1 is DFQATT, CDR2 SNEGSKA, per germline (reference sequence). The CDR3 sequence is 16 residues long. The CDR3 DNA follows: TGCAGTGCTAGAGTAACAGGGCGTGCCACTAATGAAAAACTGTTTTTT. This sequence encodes CSARVTGRATNEKLFF.

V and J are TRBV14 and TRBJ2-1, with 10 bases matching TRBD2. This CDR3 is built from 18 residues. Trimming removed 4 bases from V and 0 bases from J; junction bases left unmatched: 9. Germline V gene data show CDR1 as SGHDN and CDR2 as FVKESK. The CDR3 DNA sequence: TGTGCCAGCAGCCCCAGGACTAGCGGCGGCCCCTCCTACAATGAGCAGTTCTTC. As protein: CASSPRTSGGPSYNEQFF.

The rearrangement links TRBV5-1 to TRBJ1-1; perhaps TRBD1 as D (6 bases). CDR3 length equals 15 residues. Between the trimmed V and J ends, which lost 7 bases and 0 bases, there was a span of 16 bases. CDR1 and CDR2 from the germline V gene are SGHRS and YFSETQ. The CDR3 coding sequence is TGCGCCAGCGGCCACGAGCAGGGGCTGAACACTGAAGCTTTCTTT. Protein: CASGHEQGLNTEAFF.

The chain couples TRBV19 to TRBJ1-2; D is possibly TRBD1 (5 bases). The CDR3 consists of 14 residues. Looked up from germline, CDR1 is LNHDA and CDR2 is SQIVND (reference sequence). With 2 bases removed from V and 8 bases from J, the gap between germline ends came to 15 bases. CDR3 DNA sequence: TGTGCCAGTAGTATATATGAGGGGACGGACGGCTACACCTTC. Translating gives CASSIYEGTDGYTF.

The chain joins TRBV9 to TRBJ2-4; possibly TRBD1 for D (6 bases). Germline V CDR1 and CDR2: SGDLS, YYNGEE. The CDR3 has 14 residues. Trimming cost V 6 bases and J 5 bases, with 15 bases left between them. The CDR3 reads CASNRGMGENIQYF. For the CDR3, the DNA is TGTGCCAGCAATAGGGGGATGGGGGAAAACATTCAGTACTTC.

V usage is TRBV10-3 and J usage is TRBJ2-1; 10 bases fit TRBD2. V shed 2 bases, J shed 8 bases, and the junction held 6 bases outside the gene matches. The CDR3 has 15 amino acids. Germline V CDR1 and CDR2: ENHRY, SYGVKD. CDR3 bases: TGTGCCATCAGTGAGCAGGCTAGCGGGGGCTATGAGCAGTTCTTC. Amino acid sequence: CAISEQASGGYEQFF.